A single sample is the source of the 27 T cell receptor beta chains below, sequenced in a study of T cell repertoires in cytomegalovirus infection. TCRdb used MiXCR to reprocess the reads, holding one entry per CDR3 protein. The sample includes about 300,000 distinct CDR3 sequences, about 8.8% of them seen just once. The sequenced sample was PBMCs. The receptors derive from a human donor in good health (CMV status not recorded). Some clones in this sample may be carry-over from other donors' samples.

This clonotype has a count of ten or more. The genes are TRBV5-4 and TRBJ2-1; 12 positions match TRBD2. CDR3 length equals 16 residues. The V and J ends lost 6 bases and 4 bases, in that order; junction bases with no gene match: 8. CDR1 and CDR2 (germline): SGHNT, YYREEE (reference sequence). The CDR3 region is CASTSSGGALYNEQFF. The CDR3 DNA sequence: TGTGCCAGCACTTCTAGCGGGGGGGCCTTGTACAATGAGCAGTTCTTC.

This clonotype was detected ten times or more. The gene calls are TRBV28 and TRBJ1-2; 8 nucleotides agree with TRBD1. V lost 4 bases to trimming and J lost 8 bases; unmatched junction nucleotides: 12. The CDR3 has 15 residues. Germline lookup yields CDR1 MDHEN and CDR2 SYDVKM. DNA of the CDR3: TGTGCCAGCAGTTGGGGGGGGACAGGTTTGGAAGGCTACACCTTC. It codes for CASSWGGTGLEGYTF.

This clonotype showed up many times. This chain connects TRBV7-6 to TRBJ2-1; a weak D match, TRBD2 (6 bases). The CDR3 has 16 amino acids. V was cut by 2 bases and J by 4 bases, with 15 bases left in between. From germline, CDR1 is SGHVS and CDR2 FNYEAQ. CDR3 sequence reads: CASSLFGDAGYNEQFF. CDR3 sequence (DNA): TGTGCCAGCAGCTTATTTGGGGACGCGGGGTACAATGAGCAGTTCTTC.

This clonotype was found many times. The chain links TRBV10-3 to TRBJ1-2; D gene ambiguous. Trimming left V 4 bases short and J 2 bases short, with 5 bases between. Germline CDR1 is ENHRY and CDR2 is SYGVKD. The CDR3 has 12 residues. The CDR3 protein is CAISGMNYGYTF. The CDR3, as DNA: TGTGCCATCAGTGGCATGAACTATGGCTACACCTTC.

This clonotype was seen ten or more times. The chain links TRBV7-9 to TRBJ1-1; D ambiguous. CDR1 SEHNR and CDR2 FQNEAQ come from the germline V gene (reference sequence). CDR3 length: 15 amino acids. Trimming removed 2 bases from V and 1 base from J, with 11 bases in between. The CDR3 spells CASSLTEKGNTEAFF. The CDR3 DNA sequence: TGTGCCAGCAGCTTAACTGAAAAGGGGAACACTGAAGCTTTCTTT.

A few counts support this clonotype. The rearrangement joins TRBV6-1 to TRBJ1-2; 8 nucleotides line up with TRBD1. CDR1 and CDR2 (germline): MNHNS, SASEGT. V shed 3 bases and J 8 bases; nucleotides not matched to a gene: 14. The CDR3 runs 16 residues. CDR3 nucleotides: TGTGCCAGCAGTGAGAATCTTTATAGACAGGGGCACGGCTACACCTTC. Its protein product is CASSENLYRQGHGYTF.

This clonotype was picked up many times. The chain uses TRBV10-3 and TRBJ2-7; weak D call: TRBD2 (6 bases). The V and J ends lost 4 bases and 5 bases respectively, with 9 bases between them. Germline values: CDR1 ENHRY, CDR2 SYGVKD. The CDR3 has 12 amino acids. DNA of the CDR3: TGTGCCATCAGTGGACCTAGCGACGAGCAGTACTTC. Protein product: CAISGPSDEQYF.

V usage is TRBV5-1 and J usage is TRBJ2-2, with D possibly TRBD2 on 5 matching bases. V lost 8 bases, J lost 2 bases, and 13 bases lay in between. Germline CDR1 is SGHRS and CDR2 is YFSETQ. The CDR3 is 14 amino acids. The DNA of the CDR3 is TGCGCCAGTTCGTGGAGGTCCAACACCGGGGAGCTGTTTTTT. Amino acids: CASSWRSNTGELFF.

In DNA, the CDR3 is TGTGCCAGTAGTATACCGGGACTTTTCACCGGGGAGCTGTTTTTT. Translation: CASSIPGLFTGELFF. The chain links TRBV19 to TRBJ2-2, with D perhaps matching TRBD2 (6 bases). This CDR3 is 15 amino acids long. The V end was cut by 2 bases, the J end by 4 bases, with 11 bases between. Germline values: CDR1 LNHDA, CDR2 SQIVND (reference sequence).

This clonotype has only a few counts. The V gene is TRBV6-5, the J gene TRBJ1-6, with TRBD1 as a possible D gene (6 bases). CDR3 length: 15 amino acids. V lost 2 bases and J lost 6, with 11 bases in between. In germline, CDR1 is MNHEY, CDR2 SVGAGI. Here the CDR3 reads CASSYGTQVNSPLHF. Written as DNA, the CDR3 is TGTGCCAGCAGTTACGGGACACAAGTTAATTCACCCCTCCACTTT.

The sample holds many counts of this clonotype. The V call is TRBV25-1, the J call TRBJ1-4; D not certain. Germline-derived CDR1 and CDR2 are MGHDK and SYGVNS. The CDR3 runs to 15 residues. V lost 0 bases and J lost 10, with 15 bases in between. The CDR3 coding sequence is TGTGCCAGCAGTGAATATGCTGGGCCAAACGGAAAACTGTTTTTT. Translation gives CASSEYAGPNGKLFF.

This clonotype came up many times. The chain carries TRBV28 and TRBJ2-1; D ambiguous. Looked up from germline, CDR1 is MDHEN and CDR2 is SYDVKM. The germline V and J ends were trimmed by 6 bases and 7 bases, with 10 bases remaining between them. The CDR3 runs to 12 residues. CDR3 amino acids: CASSLMGNEQFF. In nucleotides, the CDR3 is TGTGCCAGCAGCCTCATGGGGAATGAGCAGTTCTTC.

V and J are TRBV20-1 and TRBJ2-5; 8 positions match TRBD1. Germline lookup yields CDR1 DFQATT and CDR2 SNEGSKA (reference sequence). V lost 3 bases and J lost 2; bases outside the gene matches: 14. The CDR3 is 17 amino acids. Written as DNA, the CDR3 is TGCAGTGCTAGGAGGCGGGACAGGACTTTTAAACAAGAGACCCAGTACTTC. It is translated as CSARRRDRTFKQETQYF.

This clonotype was counted at least ten times. The chain has TRBV6-2 or TRBV6-3 and TRBJ2-3, with 9 nucleotides matching TRBD2. Germline trimming cut 6 bases from V and 0 bases from J; bases unmatched to any gene: 25. The CDR3 is 22 amino acids. From germline, CDR1 is MNHEY and CDR2 SVGEGT. The DNA for the CDR3 is TGTGCCAGCAGCCCCCGGGTACCTTTACCCGTTATAGCGGGGGATAGCACAGATACGCAGTATTTT. It is translated as CASSPRVPLPVIAGDSTDTQYF.

This chain joins TRBV6-2 or TRBV6-3 and TRBJ2-7; D ambiguous. The germline gives CDR1 MNHEY, CDR2 SVGEGT. V was pared by 4 bases and J by 3 bases, with 7 bases between. The CDR3 extends over 12 amino acids. The CDR3 region is CASSFSVYEQYV. The CDR3 nucleotides read TGTGCCAGCAGTTTTTCGGTCTACGAGCAGTACGTC.

This clonotype came up many times. Here the CDR3 DNA reads TGTGCCAGCAGCCGCCTCCTTGGAAACACCATATATTTT. Translation: CASSRLLGNTIYF. The genes are TRBV14 and TRBJ1-3; D not certain. V was shortened by 4 bases and J by 3 bases, with 7 bases between the two germline ends. This CDR3 has 13 amino acids. Germline V gene sequence: CDR1 SGHDN, CDR2 FVKESK.

This clonotype was found a few times. The chain is built from TRBV13 and TRBJ2-6; 8 bases align to TRBD2. CDR1 and CDR2 from the germline V gene are PRHDT and FYEKMQ (reference sequence). The CDR3 contains 19 residues. The V segment lost 5 bases and the J segment 1 base; nucleotides outside the gene matches: 13. CDR3 in DNA: TGTGCCAGCAGCCTTCGGGGAGCGGGGGTGTTTTCTGGGGCCAACGTCCTGACTTTC. This codes for CASSLRGAGVFSGANVLTF.

This clonotype was observed many times. The chain couples TRBV28 to TRBJ1-4; TRBD1 is a possible D gene (5 bases). V lost 4 bases and J 4 bases, leaving 13 bases between the germline ends. The CDR3 covers 15 residues. Germline CDR1 and CDR2: MDHEN and SYDVKM. CDR3 residues: CASSSRQTLNEKLFF. The CDR3 region has the DNA TGTGCCAGCAGTTCCAGACAGACCCTTAATGAAAAACTGTTTTTT.

The chain links TRBV6-1 to TRBJ1-2, with D hard to call. Trimming took 6 bases from V and 4 from J, leaving 12 bases between them. The CDR3 runs to 13 residues. In germline, CDR1 is MNHNS, CDR2 SASEGT. The CDR3, as DNA: TGTGCCAGCAGCCTGGATATAGGCTATGGCTACACCTTC. Protein product: CASSLDIGYGYTF.

This chain joins TRBV20-1 and TRBJ2-7, with 13 nucleotides matching TRBD2. Germline values: CDR1 DFQATT, CDR2 SNEGSKA (reference sequence). The V and J ends lost 4 bases and 4 bases, in that order; junction bases with no gene match: 4. This CDR3 has 14 amino acids. This CDR3 is CSAKLAGGRYEQYV. The CDR3 bases are TGCAGTGCTAAACTAGCGGGGGGGCGGTACGAGCAGTACGTC.

The chain has TRBV18 and TRBJ2-7; D is possibly TRBD1 or TRBD2 (5 bases each). Germline V CDR1 and CDR2: KGHSH, LQKENI. Trimming stripped 3 bases from V and 2 bases from J, with 11 bases between. The CDR3 sequence is 14 residues long. The CDR3: CASSPRDGAYEQYF. The CDR3 coding sequence is TGTGCCAGCTCACCCCGGGACGGGGCCTACGAGCAGTACTTC.

This clonotype was picked up many times. The chain links TRBV7-2 to TRBJ1-2; weak D call: TRBD1 (5 bases). CDR1 is SGHTA, CDR2 FQGNSA, per germline. This CDR3 has 14 residues. V was clipped by 1 base and J by 4 bases, with 10 bases between them. The CDR3 sequence: CASSLGGQGYGYTF. CDR3 sequence (DNA): TGTGCCAGCAGCTTAGGGGGTCAGGGCTATGGCTACACCTTC.

This clonotype was recorded many times. The chain carries TRBV10-3 and TRBJ2-5; 7 nucleotides align to TRBD1. The length of the CDR3 is 15 residues. Per the germline V gene, CDR1 is ENHRY and CDR2 is SYGVKD. Trimming took 2 bases from V and 1 from J; bases not matched to a gene: 4. The CDR3 coding sequence is TGTGCCATCAGTGAGCAGGACAGGTTCCAAGAGACCCAGTACTTC. Its translation is CAISEQDRFQETQYF.

The table lists this clonotype with a few counts. The chain links TRBV27 to TRBJ2-5; D not resolved. V lost 7 bases, J lost 3 bases, and 15 bases lay in between. Germline V gene lookup returns CDR1 MNHEY and CDR2 SMNVEV (reference sequence). The CDR3 has 14 amino acids. The CDR3 sequence: CASTDLGAEETQYF. The CDR3 DNA follows: TGTGCCAGCACAGACCTCGGTGCCGAAGAGACCCAGTACTTC.

This chain joins TRBV20-1 and TRBJ2-1; D tentatively fits TRBD1 or TRBD2 (6 bases each). The CDR3 is made up of 13 amino acids. The V end was cut by 6 bases, the J end by 1 base, with 10 bases between. Looked up from germline, CDR1 is DFQATT and CDR2 is SNEGSKA (reference sequence). In DNA, the CDR3 is TGCAGTGCAGGGGGACTTTCCTACAATGAGCAGTTCTTC. Encoded protein: CSAGGLSYNEQFF.

This clonotype was counted ten times or more. In nucleotides, the CDR3 is TGTGCCAGCAGGCTTTTCATAGCAGATACGCAGTATTTT. Its translation is CASRLFIADTQYF. This rearrangement joins TRBV6-2 or TRBV6-3 to TRBJ2-3, with D uncertain. The CDR3 has 13 residues. Per germline, CDR1 MNHEY and CDR2 SVGEGT. The V end lost 6 bases, the J end lost 4 bases, and 11 bases lay between the germline ends.

A note on this clonotype: Being one base from a much bigger clone, this may be a read error. Since the CDR3 does not end with the conserved phenylalanine or tryptophan, this likely comes from a read error. In nucleotides, the CDR3 is TGTGCCAGCAGCCCCCAGGATCGGGACACTGAAGCTTTCTTA. Translation gives CASSPQDRDTEAFL. The genes are TRBV4-2 and TRBJ1-1; the D is unclear. Per germline, CDR1 LGHNA and CDR2 YNFKEQ. CDR3 size: 14 residues. The V gene lost 4 bases and the J gene lost 3 bases, with 12 bases spanning the gap.